This T cell receptor beta chain was profiled in a study of cytomegalovirus exposure and HLA in healthy donors. In regard to this clone: Its antigen is not identified.

Using immunoSEQ multiplex PCR, the repertoire was profiled, and TCRdb retains in-frame clones only, with some absent. The sample has some 79,000 clones, 90% to 95% seen once. General study results and limits: Reported results showed that the classifier diagnosed cytomegalovirus status with high specificity and sensitivity. Confirmation in vitro established that a few CMV-associated chains were specific for CMV antigens. Subsequent analysis revealed that first-cohort TCR clusters tended to co-occur in the roughly 120 validation repertoires.

The CDR3 runs 15 residues. Losses at the gene ends were 4 bases for V and 2 bases for J; bases not matched to a gene: 7. CDR1 and CDR2 from the germline V gene are SEHNR and FQNEAQ (reference sequence). While the first cohort had about 610 subjects, the donors belonged to the separate validation cohort of 100 to 150 subjects. This rearrangement joins TRBV7-9 to TRBJ1-2; 7 bases line up with TRBD1. The receptor comes from a woman under 30 in good health and CMV-seropositive. Material for sequencing was PBMCs. CDR3 DNA sequence: TGTGCCAGCAGCTCCAAACAGGGGTCGAACTATGGCTACACCTTC. Residues: CASSSKQGSNYGYTF.